This TCR beta chain was identified in a study of CXCR3-negative and CXCR3-positive naive CD8 T cells. Study-wide results and caveats: Naive subsets had comparable surface CD5; TCR strength was inferred from TRB CDR3 properties. TRB CDR3 hydrophobicity was greater in CXCR3-positive naive cells than in CXCR3-negative naive cells.

The CDR3 runs 12 residues. Germline loops: CDR1 SGHRS, CDR2 YFSETQ. The TRB libraries of cDNA were built by UMI-labeled 5' RACE. TCRdb reworked the 5' RACE reads into one entry per CDR3 protein, no DNA. This repertoire includes tens of thousands of distinct CDR3 sequences. In the case of this clonotype: Its antigen is currently unknown.

Every CD8+ T cell subset underwent triplicate sorting at around 270,000 cells apiece. Naive CD8+ T cells showed a CD45RO-CCR7+CD27+CD95- phenotype. The V call is TRBV5-1, the J call TRBJ2-7. The sequence was obtained from a human donor in good health. Some clones in this sample may be carry-over from other donors' samples. Sequencing used naive CXCR3+ CD8+ T cells from blood. Subset here: CD45RO-CCR7+CD27+CD95- naive CD8+ T cells expressing CXCR3 (TNR3+). The CDR3: CASSLGRDEQYF. Full variable domain (remainder filled in from reference TRBV5-1 and TRBJ2-7): KAGVTQTPRYLIKTRGQQVTLSCSPISGHRSVSWYQQTPGQGLQFLFEYFSETQRNKGNFPGRFSGRQFSNSRSEMNVSTLELGDSALYLCASSLGRDEQYFGPGTRLTVT.